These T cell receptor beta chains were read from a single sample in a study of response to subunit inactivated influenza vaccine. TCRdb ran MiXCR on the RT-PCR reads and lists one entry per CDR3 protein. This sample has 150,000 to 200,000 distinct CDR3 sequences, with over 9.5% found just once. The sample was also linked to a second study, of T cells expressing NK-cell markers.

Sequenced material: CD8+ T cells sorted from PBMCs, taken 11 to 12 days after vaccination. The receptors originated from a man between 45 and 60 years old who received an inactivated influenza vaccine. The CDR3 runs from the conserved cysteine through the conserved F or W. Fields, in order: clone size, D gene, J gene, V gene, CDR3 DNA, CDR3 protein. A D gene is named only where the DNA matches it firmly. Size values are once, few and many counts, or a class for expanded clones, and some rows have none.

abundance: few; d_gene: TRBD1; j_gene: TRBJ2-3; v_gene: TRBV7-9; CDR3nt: TGTGCCAGCAGCGCCCGGGACAGGGGCCTAGATACGCAGTATTTT; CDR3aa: CASSARDRGLDTQYF
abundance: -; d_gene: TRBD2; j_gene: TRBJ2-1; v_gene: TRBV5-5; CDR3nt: TGTGCCAGCAGCGAGAGACTAGCGGGAAGCTCCGACAATGAGCAGTTCTTC; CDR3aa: CASSERLAGSSDNEQFF
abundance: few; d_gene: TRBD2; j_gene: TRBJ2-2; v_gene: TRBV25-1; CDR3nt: TGTGCCAGCGGGGGACTACACACCGGGGAGCTGTTTTTT; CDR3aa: CASGGLHTGELFF
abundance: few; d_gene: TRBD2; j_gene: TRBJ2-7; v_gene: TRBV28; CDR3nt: TGTGCCAGCAGTTTTTCCGCGGGGGAAGGTTACGAGCAGTACTTC; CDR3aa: CASSFSAGEGYEQYF
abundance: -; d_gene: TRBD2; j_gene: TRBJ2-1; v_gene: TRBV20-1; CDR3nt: TGCAGTGCTAGAGAACCCAGAGCGGGGGGGCCGCGGAATGAGCAGTTCTTC; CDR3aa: CSAREPRAGGPRNEQFF
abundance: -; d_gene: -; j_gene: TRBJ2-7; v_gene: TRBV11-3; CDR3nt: TGTGCCAGCAGTTTGACAGAGACCTACGAGCAGTACTTC; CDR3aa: CASSLTETYEQYF
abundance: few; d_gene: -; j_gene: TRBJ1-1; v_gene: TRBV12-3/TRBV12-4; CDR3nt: TGTGCCAGCAGTTTAACATACGGGGGCACTGAAGCTTTCTTT; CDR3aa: CASSLTYGGTEAFF
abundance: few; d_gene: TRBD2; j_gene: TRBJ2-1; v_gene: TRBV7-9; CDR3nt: TGTGCCAGCAGCTGGGGGCTAGCGGGATATGAGCAGTTCTTC; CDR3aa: CASSWGLAGYEQFF
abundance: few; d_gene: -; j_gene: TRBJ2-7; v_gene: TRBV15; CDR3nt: TGTGCCCCCGCGGCAGGGGGGACCTACGAGCAGTACTTC; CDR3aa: CAPAAGGTYEQYF
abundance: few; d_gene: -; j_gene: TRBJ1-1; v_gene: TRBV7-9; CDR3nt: TGTGCCAGCAGCTTAGATGAGATAGGCCTATTTATAACTGAAGCTTTCTTT; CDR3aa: CASSLDEIGLFITEAFF
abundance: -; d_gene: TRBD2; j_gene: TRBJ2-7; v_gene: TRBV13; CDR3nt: TGTGCCAGCAGCTTAGAACGGGGACTAGCGGAACACGAGCAGTACTTC; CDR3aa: CASSLERGLAEHEQYF
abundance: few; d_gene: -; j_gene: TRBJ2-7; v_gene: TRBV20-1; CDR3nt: TGCAGTGCTTTTAGCTTGGACAGTTCCTACGAGCAGTACTTC; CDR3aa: CSAFSLDSSYEQYF
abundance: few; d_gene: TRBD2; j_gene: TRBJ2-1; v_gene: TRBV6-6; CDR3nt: TGTGCCAGCGGCGAGCTCCAGCGGGATAAGTTCTTC; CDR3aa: CASGELQRDKFF
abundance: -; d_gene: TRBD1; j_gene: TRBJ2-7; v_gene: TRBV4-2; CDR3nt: TGTGCCAGCAGTCTCCCGGGACAGTCATCCTACGAGCAGTACTTC; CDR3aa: CASSLPGQSSYEQYF
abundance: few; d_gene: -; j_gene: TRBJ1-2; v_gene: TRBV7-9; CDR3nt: TGTGCCAGCAGCACCAACTATGGCTACACCTTC; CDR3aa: CASSTNYGYTF
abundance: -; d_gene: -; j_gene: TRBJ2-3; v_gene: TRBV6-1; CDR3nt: TGTGCCAGCAGCCTCAGGGGATTGGGCACAGATACGCAGTATTTT; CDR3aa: CASSLRGLGTDTQYF
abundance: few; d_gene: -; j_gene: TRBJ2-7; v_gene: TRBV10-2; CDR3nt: TGCGCCACCCGGGACGGGACCTACGAGCAGTACTTC; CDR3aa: CATRDGTYEQYF
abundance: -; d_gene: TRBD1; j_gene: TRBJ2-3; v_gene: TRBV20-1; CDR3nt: TGCAGTGCTAGGGGACAGGGAGATACGCAGTATTTT; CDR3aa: CSARGQGDTQYF
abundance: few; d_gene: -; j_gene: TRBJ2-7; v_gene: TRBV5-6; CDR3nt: TGTGCCAGCAGCAACGCGCCCCTGGTCGAGCAGTACTTC; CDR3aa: CASSNAPLVEQYF
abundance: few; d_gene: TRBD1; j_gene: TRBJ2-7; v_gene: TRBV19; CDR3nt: TGTGCCAGTAGTACCTCCCGGACAGGGAACAGATACGAGCAGTACTTC; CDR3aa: CASSTSRTGNRYEQYF
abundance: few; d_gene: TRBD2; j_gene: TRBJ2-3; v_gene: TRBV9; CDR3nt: TGTGCCAGCAGCACCCAGACTAGCGGTCCAGATACGCAGTATTTT; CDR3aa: CASSTQTSGPDTQYF
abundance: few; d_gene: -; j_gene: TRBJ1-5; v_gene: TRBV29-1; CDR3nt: TGCAGCGCAGGGATGGGGCAGCCCCAGCATTTT; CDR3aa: CSAGMGQPQHF
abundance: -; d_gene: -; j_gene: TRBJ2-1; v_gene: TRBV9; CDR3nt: TGTGCCAGCAGCGTAGGGTCGGGAGTGTTCGATGAGCAGTTCTTC; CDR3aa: CASSVGSGVFDEQFF
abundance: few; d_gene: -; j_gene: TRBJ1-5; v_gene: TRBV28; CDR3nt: TGTGCCAGCAGTTTGACCTATGTGAGCTATCAGCCCCAGCATTTT; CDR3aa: CASSLTYVSYQPQHF
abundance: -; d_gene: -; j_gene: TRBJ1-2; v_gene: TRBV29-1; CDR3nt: TGCAGCGTTGTGGACGGGGCTCTTAGCTACACCTTC; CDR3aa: CSVVDGALSYTF
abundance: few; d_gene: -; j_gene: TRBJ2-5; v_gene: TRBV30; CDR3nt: TGTGCCTGGAGTGTAGACAGCCGACAAGAGACCCAGTACTTC; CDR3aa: CAWSVDSRQETQYF
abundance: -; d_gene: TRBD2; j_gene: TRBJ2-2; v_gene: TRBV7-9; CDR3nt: TGTGCCAGCACCCCCCCTGGGGGGGAGAACACCGGGGAGCTGTTTTTT; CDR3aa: CASTPPGGENTGELFF
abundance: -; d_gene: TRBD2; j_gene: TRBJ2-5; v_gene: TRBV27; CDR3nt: TGTGCCAGCAGTGCCTGGGGGGGGATTCAAGAGACCCAGTACTTC; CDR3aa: CASSAWGGIQETQYF
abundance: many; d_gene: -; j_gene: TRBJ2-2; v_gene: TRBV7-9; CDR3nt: TGTGCCAGCAGCTTAGCGGTCGGGGAGCTGTTTTTT; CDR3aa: CASSLAVGELFF